This T cell receptor (beta chain) was sequenced during a study of blood T cell repertoires in COVID-19. Study context: COVID-19 samples from acute and convalescent phases originated in the United States, Italy and Spain. T cells, B-cell-depleted T cells, or PBMCs supplied cDNA or gDNA.

Study processing details: It was from reference gene primer amplification that nucleated cell counts were estimated. Libraries were prepared by immunoSEQ multiplex PCR; TCRdb keeps only in-frame clonotypes and omits some of them. From that table come the V and J calls and clone size; the DNA was used to work out D and trimming. The sample lists fewer than 500,000 clones, about 89% seen once, with 4.3% in the top ten. Trimming left V 4 bases short and J 0 bases short, with 19 bases between. Germline V gene data show CDR1 as SGHDN and CDR2 as FVKESK. This CDR3 has 19 amino acids. This TCR was recovered from a woman in her 30s with acute or convalescent COVID-19. The source material was peripheral blood. This chain uses TRBV14 with TRBJ1-6; D unresolved. CDR3 loop: CASSPIPKGGDSYNSPLHF. CDR3 DNA sequence: TGTGCCAGCAGCCCTATCCCCAAGGGAGGCGACTCCTATAATTCACCCCTCCACTTT. Combining the CDR3 with reference TRBV14 and TRBJ1-6 gives the whole variable domain EAGVTQFPSHSVIEKGQTVTLRCDPISGHDNLYWYRRVMGKEIKFLLHFVKESKQDESGMPNNRFLAERTGGTYSTLKVQPAELEDSGVYFCASSPIPKGGDSYNSPLHFGNGTRLTVT.